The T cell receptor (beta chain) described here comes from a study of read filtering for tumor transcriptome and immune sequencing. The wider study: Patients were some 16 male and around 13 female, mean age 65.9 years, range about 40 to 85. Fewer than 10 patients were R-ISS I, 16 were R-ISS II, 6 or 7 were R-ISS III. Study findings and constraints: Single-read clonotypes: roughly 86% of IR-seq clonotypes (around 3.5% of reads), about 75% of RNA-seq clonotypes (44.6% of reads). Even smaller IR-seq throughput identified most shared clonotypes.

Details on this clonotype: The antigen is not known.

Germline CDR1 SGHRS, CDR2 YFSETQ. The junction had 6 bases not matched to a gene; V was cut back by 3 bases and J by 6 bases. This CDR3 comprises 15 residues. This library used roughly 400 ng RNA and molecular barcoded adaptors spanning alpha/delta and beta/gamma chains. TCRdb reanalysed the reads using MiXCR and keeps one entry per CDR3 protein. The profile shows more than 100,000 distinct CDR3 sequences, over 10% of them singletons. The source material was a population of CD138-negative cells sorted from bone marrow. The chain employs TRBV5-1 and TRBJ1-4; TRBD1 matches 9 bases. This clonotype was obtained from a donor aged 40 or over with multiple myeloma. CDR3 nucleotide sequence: TGCGCCAGCAGCTCCGCGGGACAGGGTGATGAAAAACTGTTTTTT. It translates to CASSSAGQGDEKLFF.